This T cell receptor (beta chain) was identified during a study of T cell responses to AZD1222 COVID-19 vaccine. Across the study: Doses given second, at about 4 or about 12 weeks, were pooled. Notes on the study in general: Most donors were white British and more were female, and clonal diversity was possibly underestimated. Sampling that yielded the repertoires occurred only after the peak T cell response.

To note about this clone: Its matching antigen is unknown.

The assay was immunoSEQ multiplex PCR, and TCRdb's table has in-frame clones only and misses some. The data hold around 120,000 clones, with around 85% observed a single time. CDR1 and CDR2 from the germline V gene are SGHVS and FQNEAQ. V lost 5 bases and J lost 0, with 8 bases in between. This CDR3 is built from 13 residues. This TCR derives from an adult in good health. Source: peripheral blood, taken on day 0 of AZD1222 vaccination. The V gene is TRBV7-8, the J gene TRBJ2-7, with D unclear. This CDR3 is CASSRTVSYEQYF. The CDR3 DNA sequence: TGTGCCAGCAGCCGAACAGTCTCCTACGAGCAGTACTTC.